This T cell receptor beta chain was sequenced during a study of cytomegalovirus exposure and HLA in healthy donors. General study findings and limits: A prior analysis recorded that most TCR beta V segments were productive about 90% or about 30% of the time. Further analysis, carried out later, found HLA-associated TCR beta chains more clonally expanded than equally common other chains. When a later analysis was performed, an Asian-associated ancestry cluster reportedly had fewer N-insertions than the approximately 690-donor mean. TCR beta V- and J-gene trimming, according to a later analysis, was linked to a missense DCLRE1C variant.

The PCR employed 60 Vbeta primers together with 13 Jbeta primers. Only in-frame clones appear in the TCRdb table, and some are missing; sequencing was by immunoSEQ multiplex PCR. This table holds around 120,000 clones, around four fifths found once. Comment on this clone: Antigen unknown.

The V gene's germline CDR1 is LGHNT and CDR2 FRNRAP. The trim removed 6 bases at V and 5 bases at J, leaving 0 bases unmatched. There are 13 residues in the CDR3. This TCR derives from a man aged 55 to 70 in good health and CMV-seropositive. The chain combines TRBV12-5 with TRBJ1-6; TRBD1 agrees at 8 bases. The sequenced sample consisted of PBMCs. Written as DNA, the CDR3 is TGTGCTAGTGGGACAGGGGATAATTCACCCCTCCACTTT. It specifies CASGTGDNSPLHF.